Shown below are 20 T cell receptor beta chains from a single sample sequenced in a study of response to subunit inactivated influenza vaccine. TCRdb reprocessed the RT-PCR reads with MiXCR, giving one entry per CDR3 protein. The sample has approximately 500,000 distinct CDR3 sequences, approximately 12% seen once; the top ten hold around 13%. The specimen comprised PBMCs from blood, sampled roughly 46 days after vaccination. These TCRs come from a man aged 50 to 59 who received an inactivated influenza vaccine.

In regard to this clonotype: This may be a read error, as it is one base from a much larger clone. This chain links TRBV28 with TRBJ2-7, with D perhaps TRBD2 (5 bases). The length of the CDR3 is 11 residues. Trimming took off 5 bases at V and 4 bases at J, with 6 bases between the two ends. Germline CDR1 and CDR2: MDHEN and SYDVKM. The CDR3 loop reads CASSKRYEQYF. The CDR3 DNA sequence: TGTGCCAGCAGTAAGCGGTACGAGCAGTACTTC. The full variable domain, its missing parts supplied by reference TRBV28 and TRBJ2-7, is DVKVTQSSRYLVKRTGEKVFLECVQDMDHENMFWYRQDPGLGLRLIYFSYDVKMKEKGDIPEGYSVSREKKERFSLILESASTNQTSMYLCASSKRYEQYFGPGTRLTVT.

The V call is TRBV14, the J call TRBJ2-5; 13 bases fit TRBD2. The CDR3 contains 18 residues. Germline loops: CDR1 SGHDN, CDR2 FVKESK. V lost 4 bases, J lost 0 bases, and 8 bases stayed unmatched. CDR3: CASSLRGLAGQNQETQYF. CDR3 DNA: TGTGCCAGCAGCCTAAGGGGACTAGCGGGACAGAACCAAGAGACCCAGTACTTC.

This clonotype appeared a few times. The chain employs TRBV7-9 and TRBJ2-3; 9 positions match TRBD1. This CDR3 contains 14 residues. Germline V gene data show CDR1 as SEHNR and CDR2 as FQNEAQ (reference sequence). V shed 7 bases, J shed 5 bases, and the junction held 7 bases outside the gene matches. CDR3 region: CASTPTGGLDTQYF. CDR3 in DNA: TGTGCCAGCACCCCGACAGGGGGACTAGATACGCAGTATTTT.

The chain couples TRBV7-2 to TRBJ2-1; D is possibly TRBD1 (6 bases). This CDR3 region has 15 residues. Germline V gives CDR1 SGHTA, CDR2 FQGNSA. Trimming left V 1 base short and J 1 base short, with 8 bases between. CDR3 coding DNA: TGTGCCAGCAGCTTAGACCAGGGGTCCTACAATGAGCAGTTCTTC. It specifies CASSLDQGSYNEQFF. Together with reference TRBV7-2 and TRBJ2-1, the CDR3 gives the full variable domain: GAGVSQSPSNKVTEKGKDVELRCDPISGHTALYWYRQSLGQGLEFLIYFQGNSAPDKSGLPSDRFSAERTGGSVSTLTIQRTQQEDSAVYLCASSLDQGSYNEQFFGPGTRLTVL.

V usage is TRBV20-1 and J usage is TRBJ1-4; no reliable D call. The CDR3 has 15 residues. Germline lookup yields CDR1 DFQATT and CDR2 SNEGSKA (reference sequence). Deletions cut 7 bases from V and 3 bases from J, with 18 bases between. The CDR3 DNA is TGCAGTGTCAGAGGGCAGCTTGGGTCTAATGAAAAACTGTTTTTT. Protein product: CSVRGQLGSNEKLFF.

This clonotype was counted a few times. This sequence joins TRBV12-3 or TRBV12-4 and TRBJ2-1; D gene ambiguous. Trimming pared 6 bases from V and 0 bases from J, leaving 9 bases between. The CDR3 covers 14 residues. CDR3 region: CASRDLGSYNEQFF. The DNA of the CDR3 is TGTGCCAGCAGGGACCTTGGCTCCTACAATGAGCAGTTCTTC.

CDR3 DNA sequence: TGCAGTGCTAGGGCCGGGCAGGGGCTACCCTACAATGAGCAGTTCTTC. Translated, it gives CSARAGQGLPYNEQFF. The chain combines TRBV20-1 with TRBJ2-1; D is perhaps TRBD1 (6 bases). The CDR3 covers 16 residues. V was cut by 3 bases and J by 2 bases, with 17 bases left in between. The germline V gene encodes CDR1 DFQATT and CDR2 SNEGSKA (reference sequence).

This clonotype was observed a few times. The rearrangement uses TRBV5-1 and TRBJ2-2; 7 bases agree with TRBD2. Germline V gives CDR1 SGHRS, CDR2 YFSETQ. Germline trimming cut 0 bases from V and 5 bases from J; bases unmatched to any gene: 10. The CDR3 sequence is 17 residues long. The CDR3 DNA reads as TGCGCCAGCAGCTTGGGTTCTGGCGGGAGAACGACCGGGGAGCTGTTTTTT. Residues: CASSLGSGGRTTGELFF.

This chain uses TRBV5-6 with TRBJ1-4; no clear D gene. V was trimmed by 4 bases and J by 7 bases, leaving 17 bases between them. Germline V gene lookup returns CDR1 SGHDT and CDR2 YYEEEE. This CDR3 contains 15 residues. The CDR3 is CASSARDPGFEKLFF. The DNA of the CDR3 is TGTGCCAGCAGCGCGCGGGATCCGGGGTTTGAAAAACTGTTTTTT.

This clonotype was seen a few times. The gene calls are TRBV7-3 and TRBJ2-3; D is undetermined. There are 14 residues in the CDR3. V lost 0 bases to trimming and J lost 5 bases, with 9 bases between them. Germline V gene lookup returns CDR1 SGHTA and CDR2 FQGTGA. The CDR3 coding sequence is TGTGCCAGCAGCTTAACAGGGCCCCAAGATACGCAGTATTTT. Encoded protein: CASSLTGPQDTQYF.

For the CDR3, the DNA is TGTGCCAGCAGCTTAATCCGGGGTGCGCAGTATTTT. Translating gives CASSLIRGAQYF. The V gene is TRBV7-2, the J gene TRBJ2-3, with a tentative D call TRBD2 (5 bases). Trimming removed 2 bases from V and 10 bases from J, with 10 bases in between. The CDR3 totals 12 residues. Germline V lookup: CDR1 SGHTA, CDR2 FQGNSA.

The table lists this clonotype with a few counts. The V gene is TRBV5-1, the J gene TRBJ2-7, with D perhaps assigned TRBD1 or TRBD2 (5 bases each). V lost 5 bases and J 6 bases, leaving 18 bases between the germline ends. The CDR3 contains 14 residues. Per the germline V gene, CDR1 is SGHRS and CDR2 is YFSETQ. The CDR3 region is CASSLEGPLGEQYF. In DNA, the CDR3 is TGCGCCAGCAGTCTCGAGGGACCCCTGGGCGAGCAGTACTTC.

This clonotype was seen repeatedly, ten times or more. V usage is TRBV7-2 and J usage is TRBJ2-3; no firm D call. V lost 0 bases and J 0 bases, leaving 10 bases between the germline ends. Germline V CDR1 and CDR2: SGHTA, FQGNSA. CDR3 size: 16 residues. The CDR3 sequence: CASSLAFLLSTDTQYF. In nucleotides, the CDR3 is TGTGCCAGCAGCTTAGCGTTTTTACTTAGCACAGATACGCAGTATTTT.

The CDR3 region is CASSYGDLRGAATEAFF. In DNA form, the CDR3 reads TGTGCCAGCAGTTACGGCGATTTACGGGGGGCTGCCACTGAAGCTTTCTTT. The J gene is TRBJ1-1, the V gene TRBV6-2 or TRBV6-3; a weak D match, TRBD1 (6 bases). The CDR3 is 17 residues long. The V gene's germline CDR1 is MNHEY and CDR2 SVGEGT. The V gene lost 2 bases and the J gene lost 4 bases, with 20 bases spanning the gap.

This clonotype has a handful of counts. The chain employs TRBV4-3 and TRBJ1-5, with D possibly being TRBD1 (5 bases). CDR3 length: 13 residues. The germline V gene has CDR1 LGHNA and CDR2 YSLEER. Trimming cost V 0 bases and J 7 bases, with 7 bases left between them. DNA for the CDR3: TGCGCCAGCAGCCAAGAACGGGGCCAGCCCCAGCATTTT. It yields the protein CASSQERGQPQHF.

This clonotype was counted at least ten times. The chain is built from TRBV10-3 and TRBJ1-1; D not resolved. This CDR3 has 12 amino acids. Between the trimmed V and J ends, which lost 8 bases and 0 bases, there was a span of 7 bases. Germline V gives CDR1 ENHRY, CDR2 SYGVKD. In DNA, the CDR3 is TGTGCCATCGCACGGGTGAACACTGAAGCTTTCTTT. This encodes CAIARVNTEAFF.

Turning to this clonotype: Given a much more abundant clone one base away, this may be a read error. The rearrangement joins TRBV6-5 to TRBJ2-1; D is ambiguous. The CDR3 is 13 residues long. The germline V gene encodes CDR1 MNHEY and CDR2 SVGAGI. The CDR3 nucleotides read TGTGCCAGCAGTTACAGGATTAACAAGGAGCAGTTCTTC. Encoded protein: CASSYRINKEQFF.

This rearrangement joins TRBV4-1 to TRBJ2-4, with 12 bases matching TRBD2. The junction had 6 bases not matched to a gene; V was cut back by 0 bases and J by 0 bases. The CDR3 length is 19 residues. The germline V gene encodes CDR1 MGHRA and CDR2 YSYEKL. CDR3 coding DNA: TGCGCCAGCAGCCAAGAATCTAGCGGGGGGGCCCCAGCCAAAAACATTCAGTACTTC. It codes for CASSQESSGGAPAKNIQYF.

V usage is TRBV11-2 and J usage is TRBJ2-1; TRBD2 matches 12 bases. This CDR3 contains 15 residues. In germline, CDR1 is SGHAT, CDR2 FQNNGV. The J segment lost 10 bases and the V segment lost 1 base, leaving 5 bases of the junction unmatched. Here the CDR3 DNA reads TGTGCCAGCAGCTTAGCTAGCGGGGGGGCTTACGAGCAGTTCTTC. Residues: CASSLASGGAYEQFF.

In its sample, this clonotype was seen a few times. The chain has TRBV6-1 and TRBJ1-3; D may be TRBD1 (6 bases). This CDR3 region has 15 residues. Trimming removed 6 bases from V and 0 bases from J, with 12 bases in between. CDR1 is MNHNS and CDR2 is SASEGT in the germline V gene. CDR3 in DNA: TGTGCCAGCAGCAAGACAGGAAACTCTGGAAACACCATATATTTT. Protein product: CASSKTGNSGNTIYF.